The rows below give T cell receptor beta chains drawn from one sample of a study of blood T cell repertoires in COVID-19. The protocol was immunoSEQ multiplex PCR, while the TCRdb copy is restricted to in-frame clones and leaves out a portion. The profile shows approximately 34,000 clones, just over 90% of them singletons. The sequenced sample consisted of peripheral blood. The source of these receptors is a man aged 55 to 69 with acute or convalescent COVID-19. The CDR3 runs from the conserved cysteine through the conserved F or W. A D gene is named only where the DNA matches it firmly. Part of the rows lack a size; the others show once, few, many or a class for expanded clones.

V	J	size	D	DNA	CDR3
TRBV14	TRBJ2-1	-	-	TGTGCCAGCAGCCAAGTCCCGGGTGCGCAGTTCTTC	CASSQVPGAQFF
TRBV7-9	TRBJ1-2	few	TRBD1	TGTGCCAGCAGCTTAAGGGGGCGGGACAGGACGACTGGCTACACCTTC	CASSLRGRDRTTGYTF
TRBV2	TRBJ1-2	-	-	TGTGCCAGCAGTGAACAGGGGATGAAGGGCTATGGCTACACCTTC	CASSEQGMKGYGYTF
TRBV3-1/TRBV3-2	TRBJ2-3	-	-	TGTGCCAGCAGCCAAGCGGGGATTCGCACAGATACGCAGTATTTT	CASSQAGIRTDTQYF
TRBV7-3	TRBJ2-3	once	-	TGTGCCAGCAGCCGTATAGGTACCGGGAGAAGCACAGATACGCAGTATTTT	CASSRIGTGRSTDTQYF
TRBV4-1	TRBJ2-1	-	TRBD2	TGCGCCAGCAGCCAAGATTTCGGGTCGACTAGCTATGAGCAGTTCTTC	CASSQDFGSTSYEQFF
TRBV9	TRBJ2-3	-	TRBD1	TGTGCCAGCAGCGCCGGACAGGGGCCAGATACGCAGTATTTT	CASSAGQGPDTQYF
TRBV6-5	TRBJ1-6	-	TRBD1	TGTGCCAGCAGTAGGGACAGGGGGAATTCACCCCTCCACTTT	CASSRDRGNSPLHF
TRBV9	TRBJ1-2	-	-	TGTGCCAGCAGCGCCGGCCCCCGGACAACCTATGGCTACACCTTC	CASSAGPRTTYGYTF
TRBV7-8	TRBJ2-3	-	TRBD1	TGTGCCAGCAGCCCCGGGACAGGGAGTTCGACAGATACGCAGTATTTT	CASSPGTGSSTDTQYF
TRBV4-2	TRBJ1-3	-	TRBD1	TGTGCCAGCAGCCAGAAGACAGGGGGCACTGGAAACACCATATATTTT	CASSQKTGGTGNTIYF
TRBV7-3	TRBJ2-2	-	TRBD1	TGTGCCAGCAGCGTTGACAGGGGAGGCGGGGAGCTGTTTTTT	CASSVDRGGGELFF
TRBV29-1	TRBJ2-1	-	TRBD1	TGCAGCTCCTTATCGGACAGGGCGGCCTACAATGAGCAGTTCTTC	CSSLSDRAAYNEQFF
TRBV5-5	TRBJ1-2	-	-	TGTGCCAGCAGCTTGGGGGGGGAGGCCCTCTATGGCTACACCTTC	CASSLGGEALYGYTF
TRBV30	TRBJ2-1	-	TRBD2	TGTGCCTGGACCCTAGCGGGGTACAATGAGCAGTTCTTC	CAWTLAGYNEQFF
TRBV18	TRBJ2-2	-	TRBD2	TGTGCCAGCTCACGGGCGGCTAGCGGGAACACCGGGGAGCTGTTTTTT	CASSRAASGNTGELFF
TRBV27	TRBJ2-1	-	TRBD2	TGTGCCAGCAGTTCACCGGGACTAGTAAATGAGCAGTTCTTC	CASSSPGLVNEQFF
TRBV21-1	TRBJ2-2	-	-	TGTGCCAGCAACTTATCCCGACTAGCGGCCCTCGGAAGCGGGGAGCTGTTTTTT	CASNLSRLAALGSGELFF
TRBV27	TRBJ2-2	-	-	TGTGCCAGCAGTTCGTCCTGGCGGGTCGTCAGCACCGGGGAGCTGTTTTTT	CASSSSWRVVSTGELFF
TRBV6-1	TRBJ2-7	-	TRBD1	TGTGCCAGCAGTGAAGTGGCAGGACTGACAGGGGAGCAGTACTTC	CASSEVAGLTGEQYF
TRBV5-6	TRBJ2-5	-	TRBD2	TGTGCCAGCAGCTTGGCGTCTAGCGGGGCCCAAGAGACCCAGTACTTC	CASSLASSGAQETQYF
TRBV5-1	TRBJ1-1	few	-	TGCGCCAGCAGCTGGACACAGGGAACTGAAGCTTTCTTT	CASSWTQGTEAFF
TRBV7-9	TRBJ1-3	few	-	TGTGCCAGCATGGGGGGGCAGGGAATGAATTCTGCGTATTTT	CASMGGQGMNSAYF
TRBV19	TRBJ1-4	few	-	TGTGCCAGTAGTATTCTGGGACAAATTAATGAAAAACTGTTTTTT	CASSILGQINEKLFF
TRBV25-1	TRBJ2-1	-	TRBD2	TGTGCCAGCAGTGAATATGGGGCTAGCGGGAGTACCTACAATGAGCAGTTCTTC	CASSEYGASGSTYNEQFF
TRBV25-1	TRBJ2-1	-	-	TGTGCCAGCAGGGACAGTTACAATGAGCAGTTCTTC	CASRDSYNEQFF
TRBV7-9	TRBJ2-5	-	TRBD1	TGTGCCAGCAGCCGCGGGACAGGGAATCAAGAGACCCAGTACTTC	CASSRGTGNQETQYF
TRBV19	TRBJ2-2	-	TRBD2	TGTGCCAGTAGTTACGCTAGCGGGAGTCTGGGCACCGGGGAGCTGTTTTTT	CASSYASGSLGTGELFF
TRBV9	TRBJ1-1	-	-	TGTGCCAGCAGCGTAGGAGAGAACACTGAAGCTTTCTTT	CASSVGENTEAFF
TRBV11-3	TRBJ1-1	few	-	TGTGCCAGCAGCTTAGGTCCGGGGAACACTGAAGCTTTCTTT	CASSLGPGNTEAFF
TRBV30	TRBJ2-5	once	-	TGTGCCTGGAGTCCCGGGAGAGGATGGTACCAAGAGACCCAGTACTTC	CAWSPGRGWYQETQYF
TRBV28	TRBJ1-1	-	TRBD1	TGTGCCAGCAGATATACAGGGGACACTGAAGCTTTCTTT	CASRYTGDTEAFF
TRBV24-1	TRBJ1-2	-	TRBD1	TGTGCCACCAGTGATTCCGACAGGGTGTTTGGCTACACCTTC	CATSDSDRVFGYTF
TRBV27	TRBJ2-6	once	-	TGTGCCAGCAGTTTATATCAGGGCTCTTCTGGGGCCAACGTCCTGACTTTC	CASSLYQGSSGANVLTF
TRBV6-6	TRBJ2-4	once	TRBD1	TGTGCCAGCAGTTACGGGGGACAGGGTCAGTACTTC	CASSYGGQGQYF
TRBV7-6	TRBJ2-2	-	TRBD2	TGTGCCAGCAGCTTATTCCTGGGACTAGCGATCCCCGGGGAGCTGTTTTTT	CASSLFLGLAIPGELFF
TRBV27	TRBJ1-6	-	-	TGTGCCAGCAGTTTTGGCGGAGGAAGTTCACCCCTCCACTTT	CASSFGGGSSPLHF
TRBV5-1	TRBJ2-3	-	TRBD2	TGCGCCAGCAGCCGGTCGTATAGCGGGAGGGATACGCAGTATTTT	CASSRSYSGRDTQYF
TRBV11-2	TRBJ1-1	-	TRBD1	TGTGCCAGCAGCAAAGGACAGGCCATGAACACTGAAGCTTTCTTT	CASSKGQAMNTEAFF
TRBV29-1	TRBJ1-2	-	-	TGCAGCGTTGGACTTAACTATGGCTACACCTTC	CSVGLNYGYTF
TRBV6-1	TRBJ1-6	once	-	TGTGCCAGCAGTGAAATTGGCCAAGAGCGCTCACCCCTCCACTTT	CASSEIGQERSPLHF